These 15 T cell receptor beta chains came from one sample sequenced in a study of T cells after yellow fever vaccination. One entry per CDR3 protein results from TCRdb running MiXCR on the 5' RACE reads. The sample consists of some 350,000 distinct CDR3 sequences, 9.5% to 13% of them appearing once. Here the sequenced sample was PBMCs, taken on the day of the first yellow fever vaccination. The receptor source for this set is a man between 18 and 35 years old who received the YFV17D yellow fever vaccine.

The rearrangement joins TRBV5-1 to TRBJ1-2; 8 bases match TRBD1. CDR1 and CDR2 (germline): SGHRS, YFSETQ. V lost 3 bases and J lost 4; bases outside the gene matches: 11. The CDR3 runs 16 residues. In DNA form, the CDR3 reads TGCGCCAGCAGCTGGAACGACAGGGGCCCTGTCTATGGCTACACCTTC. This encodes CASSWNDRGPVYGYTF.

This clonotype was seen repeatedly, ten times or more. This chain uses TRBV5-1 with TRBJ2-5; D perhaps matches TRBD2 (6 bases). The germline V gene has CDR1 SGHRS and CDR2 YFSETQ. The CDR3 loop spans 18 amino acids. Trimming removed 4 bases from V and 4 bases from J, with 26 bases in between. The CDR3 sequence is CASSPGVSWGLTGETQYF. CDR3 DNA: TGCGCCAGCAGCCCGGGGGTTTCGTGGGGCCTCACCGGAGAGACCCAGTACTTC.

This clonotype was picked up many times. This chain joins TRBV12-3 or TRBV12-4 and TRBJ2-2; D ambiguous. The length of the CDR3 is 11 residues. Trimming left V 8 bases short and J 4 bases short, with 5 bases between. The CDR3 DNA sequence: TGTGCCAGCCGTTCCACCGGGGAGCTGTTTTTT. Protein product: CASRSTGELFF.

This clonotype was observed a handful of times. The CDR3 reads CASSLRGLGETQYF. CDR3 coding DNA: TGTGCCAGTAGTCTAAGGGGACTAGGAGAGACCCAGTACTTC. V gene TRBV19 combines with J gene TRBJ2-5, with 8 bases that match TRBD2. CDR3 size: 14 residues. Germline V lookup: CDR1 LNHDA, CDR2 SQIVND (reference sequence). Unmatched junction bases numbered 6, after V lost 5 bases and J lost 4 bases.

In its sample, this clonotype was seen many times. As DNA, the CDR3 is TGTGCTAGTGGTTTTAGGTTGGACGAGCAGTACTTC. This gives the protein CASGFRLDEQYF. The V and J genes are TRBV12-5 and TRBJ2-7; D is unresolved. Germline V gives CDR1 LGHNT, CDR2 FRNRAP. The V end lost 3 bases, the J end lost 5 bases, and 8 bases lay between the germline ends. The CDR3 sequence is 12 residues long.

This sequence joins TRBV28 and TRBJ1-2; D may be TRBD1 (5 bases). Germline CDR1 reads MDHEN; CDR2 reads SYDVKM. V was shortened by 6 bases and J by 14 bases, with 22 bases between the two germline ends. This CDR3 is 13 amino acids long. CDR3 coding DNA: TGTGCCAGCAGCCCATCGGGACGGATCCGGAGGACCTTC. It specifies CASSPSGRIRRTF.

The chain couples TRBV6-5 to TRBJ1-5, with a weak D call TRBD1 (5 bases). Per the germline V gene, CDR1 is MNHEY and CDR2 is SVGAGI. This CDR3 has 13 residues. V was cut by 0 bases and J by 11 bases, with 11 bases left in between. In DNA, the CDR3 is TGTGCCAGCAGTTACTCTTCCCAGGGAGCCCAGCATTTT. Amino acid sequence: CASSYSSQGAQHF.

Ten or more counts support this clonotype. This sequence joins TRBV7-2 and TRBJ2-2, with TRBD2 matching 7 bases. This CDR3 comprises 18 residues. Germline trimming cut 0 bases from V and 1 base from J; bases unmatched to any gene: 8. Germline assignment: CDR1 SGHTA and CDR2 FQGNSA. In nucleotides, the CDR3 is TGTGCCAGCAGCTTAGCTTATCGTGCGGGGGTGAACACCGGGGAGCTGTTTTTT. Translation gives CASSLAYRAGVNTGELFF. Full variable domain (remainder filled in from reference TRBV7-2 and TRBJ2-2): GAGVSQSPSNKVTEKGKDVELRCDPISGHTALYWYRQSLGQGLEFLIYFQGNSAPDKSGLPSDRFSAERTGGSVSTLTIQRTQQEDSAVYLCASSLAYRAGVNTGELFFGEGSRLTVL.

This clonotype has a handful of counts. The rearrangement links TRBV6-5 to TRBJ2-7, with D uncertain. Germline V CDR1 and CDR2: MNHEY, SVGAGI. The CDR3 is 14 amino acids. Trimming cost V 2 bases and J 6 bases, with 14 bases left between them. This CDR3 reads CASSYPRRTVEQYV. The CDR3 nucleotides read TGTGCCAGCAGTTACCCGCGGCGGACCGTCGAGCAGTACGTC.

This clonotype has only a few counts. V gene TRBV7-9 combines with J gene TRBJ2-7, with a weak D call TRBD2 (6 bases). The CDR3 has 15 amino acids. The germline V gene encodes CDR1 SEHNR and CDR2 FQNEAQ (reference sequence). With 5 bases removed from V and 2 bases from J, the gap between germline ends came to 16 bases. The CDR3 sequence is CASSGARDSTYEQYF. CDR3 coding DNA: TGTGCCAGCAGCGGCGCCCGGGACTCTACCTACGAGCAGTACTTC.

This clonotype was detected a few times. The chain employs TRBV9 and TRBJ1-1; D unclear. V lost 1 base to trimming and J lost 0 bases, with 10 bases between them. This CDR3 has 15 amino acids. The germline CDR1 and CDR2 sequences are SGDLS and YYNGEE. CDR3: CASSVSSLMNTEAFF. The CDR3 DNA reads TGTGCCAGCAGCGTATCGAGCCTCATGAACACTGAAGCTTTCTTT.

A note on this clonotype: A read error may be the cause here, since a much bigger clone is one base away. This sequence joins TRBV4-2 and TRBJ2-7; 13 bases fit TRBD2. The J segment lost 2 bases and the V segment lost 4 bases, leaving 5 bases of the junction unmatched. The CDR3 is made up of 16 amino acids. Looked up from germline, CDR1 is LGHNA and CDR2 is YNFKEQ. The CDR3 DNA sequence: TGTGCCAGCAGCCTCATTACTAGCGGGGGGGCCTACGAGCAGTACTTC. Amino acid sequence: CASSLITSGGAYEQYF.

In this sample, this clonotype turned up a few times. The gene calls are TRBV10-3 and TRBJ2-3, with 13 positions matching TRBD2. Germline lookup yields CDR1 ENHRY and CDR2 SYGVKD. Losses at the gene ends were 5 bases for V and 0 bases for J; bases not matched to a gene: 8. The CDR3 has 18 residues. The CDR3 DNA is TGTGCCATCAGTCCGGGACTAGCGGGAAGAACTAGCACAGATACGCAGTATTTT. Its protein is CAISPGLAGRTSTDTQYF.

The chain couples TRBV5-1 to TRBJ1-1; 10 bases line up with TRBD1. Germline loops: CDR1 SGHRS, CDR2 YFSETQ. J gave up 4 bases and V 4 bases, and 7 bases lay outside the gene matches. The CDR3 consists of 15 residues. The CDR3 is CASSLPGTGATEAFF. The DNA for the CDR3 is TGCGCCAGCAGCCTACCCGGGACAGGGGCCACTGAAGCTTTCTTT.

The V call is TRBV5-4, the J call TRBJ1-5; D unclear. Trimming left V 0 bases short and J 7 bases short, with 14 bases between. The V gene's germline CDR1 is SGHNT and CDR2 YYREEE (reference sequence). The CDR3 has 15 residues. The CDR3 nucleotides are TGTGCCAGCAGCTTGGAGGTCCGGGTAAGGCAGCCCCAGCATTTT. Its translation: CASSLEVRVRQPQHF.